This T cell receptor beta chain was documented in a study of blood T cell repertoires in COVID-19. With 6 bases removed from V and 5 bases from J, the gap between germline ends came to 17 bases. The CDR3 spans 15 residues. CDR1 and CDR2 (germline): ENHRY, SYGVKD. This clone showed up just a few times. The data were produced by immunoSEQ multiplex PCR, yet TCRdb's version contains in-frame clones alone and is incomplete. The repertoire has fewer than 200,000 clones, approximately 82% of them found once; the top ten carry 4.4%. The material sequenced was PBMCs or T cells enriched from blood (not recorded which). The rearrangement links TRBV10-3 to TRBJ1-5; D perhaps matches TRBD1 (6 bases). This TCR was recovered from a woman aged 45-65 years who had recovered from COVID-19. The CDR3 nucleotides read TGTGCCATCAGCGCCGGGGACATCGGTTATCAGCCCCAGCATTTT. As protein: CAISAGDIGYQPQHF.